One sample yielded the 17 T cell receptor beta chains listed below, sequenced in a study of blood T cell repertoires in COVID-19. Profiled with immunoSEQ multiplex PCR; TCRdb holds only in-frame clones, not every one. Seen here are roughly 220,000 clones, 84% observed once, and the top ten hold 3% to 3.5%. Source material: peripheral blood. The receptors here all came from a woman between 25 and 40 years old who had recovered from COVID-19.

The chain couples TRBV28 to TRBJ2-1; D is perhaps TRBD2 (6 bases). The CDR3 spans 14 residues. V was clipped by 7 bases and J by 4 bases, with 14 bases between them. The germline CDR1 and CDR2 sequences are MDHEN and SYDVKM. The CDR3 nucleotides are TGTGCCAGCAACGAGCGGGCCGTTTACAATGAGCAGTTCTTC. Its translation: CASNERAVYNEQFF. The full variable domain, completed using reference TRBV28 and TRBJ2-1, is DVKVTQSSRYLVKRTGEKVFLECVQDMDHENMFWYRQDPGLGLRLIYFSYDVKMKEKGDIPEGYSVSREKKERFSLILESASTNQTSMYLCASNERAVYNEQFFGPGTRLTVL.

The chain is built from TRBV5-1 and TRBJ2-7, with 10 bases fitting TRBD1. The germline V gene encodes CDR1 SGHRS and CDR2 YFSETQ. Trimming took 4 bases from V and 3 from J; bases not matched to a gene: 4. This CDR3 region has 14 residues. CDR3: CASSPGQGIYEQYF. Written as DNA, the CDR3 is TGCGCCAGCAGCCCGGGACAGGGGATCTACGAGCAGTACTTC.

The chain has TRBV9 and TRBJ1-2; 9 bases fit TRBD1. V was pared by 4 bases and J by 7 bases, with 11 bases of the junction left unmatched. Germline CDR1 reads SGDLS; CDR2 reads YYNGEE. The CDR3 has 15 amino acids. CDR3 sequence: CASSISGTGTRGYTF. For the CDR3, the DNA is TGTGCCAGCAGCATATCCGGGACAGGGACCCGTGGCTACACCTTC.

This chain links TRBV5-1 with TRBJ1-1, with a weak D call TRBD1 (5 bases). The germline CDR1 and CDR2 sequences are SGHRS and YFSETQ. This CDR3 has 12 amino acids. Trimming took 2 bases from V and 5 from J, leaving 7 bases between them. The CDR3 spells CASSFGGTEAFF. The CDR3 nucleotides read TGCGCCAGCAGCTTCGGGGGGACTGAAGCTTTCTTT.

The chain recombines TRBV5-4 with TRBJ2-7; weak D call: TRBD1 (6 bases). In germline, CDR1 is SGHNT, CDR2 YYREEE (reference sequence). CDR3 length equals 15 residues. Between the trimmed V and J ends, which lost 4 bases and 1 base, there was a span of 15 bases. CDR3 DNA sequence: TGTGCCAGCAGCGGGCACTCAGGGGCGTCCTACGAGCAGTACTTC. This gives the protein CASSGHSGASYEQYF.

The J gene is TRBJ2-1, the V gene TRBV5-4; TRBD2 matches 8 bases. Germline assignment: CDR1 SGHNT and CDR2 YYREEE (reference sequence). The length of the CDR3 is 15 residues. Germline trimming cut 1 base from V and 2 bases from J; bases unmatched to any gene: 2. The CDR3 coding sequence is TGTGCCAGCAGCTTGCCGGGAGGGCCCTACAATGAGCAGTTCTTC. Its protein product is CASSLPGGPYNEQFF.

The CDR3 region has the DNA TGTGCCAGCAGTGAATTTGAGGGCGGCTATGGCTACACCTTC. Amino acids: CASSEFEGGYGYTF. The chain carries TRBV6-1 and TRBJ1-2, with D unresolved. Germline values: CDR1 MNHNS, CDR2 SASEGT. V was shortened by 2 bases and J by 4 bases, with 11 bases between the two germline ends. CDR3 length equals 14 residues.

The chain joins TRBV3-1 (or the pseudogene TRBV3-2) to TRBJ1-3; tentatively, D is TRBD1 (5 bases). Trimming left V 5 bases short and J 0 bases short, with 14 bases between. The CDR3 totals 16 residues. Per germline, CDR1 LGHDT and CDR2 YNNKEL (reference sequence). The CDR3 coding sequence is TGTGCCAGCAGCACTCATACAGGCTTCTCTGGAAACACCATATATTTT. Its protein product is CASSTHTGFSGNTIYF.

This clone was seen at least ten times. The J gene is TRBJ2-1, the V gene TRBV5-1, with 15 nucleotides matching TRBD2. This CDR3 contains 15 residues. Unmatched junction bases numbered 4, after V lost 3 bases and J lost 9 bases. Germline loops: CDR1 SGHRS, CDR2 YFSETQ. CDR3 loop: CASSSPGLAGGEQFF. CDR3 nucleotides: TGCGCCAGCAGCTCACCGGGACTAGCGGGAGGTGAGCAGTTCTTC.

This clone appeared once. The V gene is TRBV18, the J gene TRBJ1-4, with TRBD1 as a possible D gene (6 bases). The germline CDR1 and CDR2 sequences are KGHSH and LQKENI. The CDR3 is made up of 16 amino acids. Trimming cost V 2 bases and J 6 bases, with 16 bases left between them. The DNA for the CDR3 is TGTGCCAGCTCACCATACACAAATGCAGGGGATGAAAAACTGTTTTTT. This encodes CASSPYTNAGDEKLFF.

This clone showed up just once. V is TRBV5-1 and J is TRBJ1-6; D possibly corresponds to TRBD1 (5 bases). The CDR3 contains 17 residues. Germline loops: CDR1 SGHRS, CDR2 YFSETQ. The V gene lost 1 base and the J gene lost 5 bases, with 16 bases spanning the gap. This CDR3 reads CASSLFRAGANNSPLHF. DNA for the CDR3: TGCGCCAGCAGCTTGTTCAGGGCCGGAGCTAATAATTCACCCCTCCACTTT.

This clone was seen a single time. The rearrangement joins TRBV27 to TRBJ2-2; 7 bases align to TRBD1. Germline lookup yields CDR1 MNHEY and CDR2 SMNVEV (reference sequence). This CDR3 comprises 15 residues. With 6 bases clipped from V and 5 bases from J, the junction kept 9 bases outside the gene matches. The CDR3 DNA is TGTGCCAGCAGCTCGGGACAGCTAGGGACCGGGGAGCTGTTTTTT. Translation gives CASSSGQLGTGELFF.

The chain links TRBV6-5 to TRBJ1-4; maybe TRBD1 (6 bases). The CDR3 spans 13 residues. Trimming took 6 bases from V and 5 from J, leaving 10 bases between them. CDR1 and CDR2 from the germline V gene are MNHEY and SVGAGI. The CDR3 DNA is TGTGCCAGCAGGTCCGGACAGAATGAAAAACTGTTTTTT. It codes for CASRSGQNEKLFF.

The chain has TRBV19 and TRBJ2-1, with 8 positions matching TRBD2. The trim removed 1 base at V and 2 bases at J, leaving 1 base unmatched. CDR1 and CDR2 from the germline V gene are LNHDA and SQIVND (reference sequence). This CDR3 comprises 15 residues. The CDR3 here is CASSIAGGPYNEQFF. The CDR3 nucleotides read TGTGCCAGTAGTATAGCGGGAGGGCCCTACAATGAGCAGTTCTTC.

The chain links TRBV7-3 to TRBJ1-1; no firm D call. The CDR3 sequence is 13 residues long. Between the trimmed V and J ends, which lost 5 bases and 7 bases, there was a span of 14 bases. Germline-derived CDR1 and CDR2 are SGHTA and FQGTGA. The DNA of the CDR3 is TGTGCCAGCAGCCGCGGACTTCAAAGTGAAGCTTTCTTT. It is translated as CASSRGLQSEAFF. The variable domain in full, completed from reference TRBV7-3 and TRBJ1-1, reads GAGVSQTPSNKVTEKGKYVELRCDPISGHTALYWYRQSLGQGPEFLIYFQGTGAADDSGLPNDRFFAVRPEGSVSTLKIQRTERGDSAVYLCASSRGLQSEAFFGQGTRLTVV.

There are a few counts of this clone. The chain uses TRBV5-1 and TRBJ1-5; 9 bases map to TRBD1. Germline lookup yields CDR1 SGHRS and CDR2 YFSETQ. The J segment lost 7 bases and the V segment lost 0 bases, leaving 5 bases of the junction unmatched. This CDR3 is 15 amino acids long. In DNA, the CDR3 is TGCGCCAGCAGCTTGGAGGGACAGGGTACGCAGCCCCAGCATTTT. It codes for CASSLEGQGTQPQHF.

CDR3 nucleotide sequence: TGCAGCGTTGTGAGCTCGACAGGGGTCATCTCCTACGAGCAGTACTTC. Protein product: CSVVSSTGVISYEQYF. V is TRBV29-1 and J is TRBJ2-7; 8 bases line up with TRBD1. The CDR3 totals 16 residues. CDR1 and CDR2 (germline): SQVTM, ANQGSEA. The V segment lost 4 bases and the J segment 0 bases; nucleotides outside the gene matches: 11.